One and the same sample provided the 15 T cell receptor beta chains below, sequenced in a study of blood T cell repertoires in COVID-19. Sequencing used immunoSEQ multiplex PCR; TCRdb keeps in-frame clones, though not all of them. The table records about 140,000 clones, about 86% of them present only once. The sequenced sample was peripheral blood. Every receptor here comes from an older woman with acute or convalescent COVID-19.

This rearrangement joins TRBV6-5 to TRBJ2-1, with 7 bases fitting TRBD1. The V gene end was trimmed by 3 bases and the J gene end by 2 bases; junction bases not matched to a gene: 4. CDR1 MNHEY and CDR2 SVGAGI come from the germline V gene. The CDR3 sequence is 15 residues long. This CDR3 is CASSYQGVTYNEQFF. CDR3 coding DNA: TGTGCCAGCAGTTATCAGGGGGTTACCTACAATGAGCAGTTCTTC.

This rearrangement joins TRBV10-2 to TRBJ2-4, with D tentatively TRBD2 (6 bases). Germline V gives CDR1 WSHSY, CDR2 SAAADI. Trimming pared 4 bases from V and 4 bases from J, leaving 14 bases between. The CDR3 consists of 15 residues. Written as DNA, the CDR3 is TGCGCCAGCAGTGTTCCCGGGGGTGCAAAAAACATTCAGTACTTC. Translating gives CASSVPGGAKNIQYF.

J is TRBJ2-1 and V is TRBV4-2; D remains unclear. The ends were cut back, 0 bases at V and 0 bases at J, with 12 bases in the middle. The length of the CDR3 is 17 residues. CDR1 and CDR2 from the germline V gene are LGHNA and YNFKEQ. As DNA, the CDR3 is TGTGCCAGCAGCCAAGATCCCCCCCCTAGCTCCTACAATGAGCAGTTCTTC. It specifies CASSQDPPPSSYNEQFF.

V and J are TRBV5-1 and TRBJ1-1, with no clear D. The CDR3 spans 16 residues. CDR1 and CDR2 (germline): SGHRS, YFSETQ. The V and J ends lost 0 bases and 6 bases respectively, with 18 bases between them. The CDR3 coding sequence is TGCGCCAGCAGCTTGGTAGGTAGGACTCCCGGGGCTGAAGCTTTCTTT. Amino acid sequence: CASSLVGRTPGAEAFF.

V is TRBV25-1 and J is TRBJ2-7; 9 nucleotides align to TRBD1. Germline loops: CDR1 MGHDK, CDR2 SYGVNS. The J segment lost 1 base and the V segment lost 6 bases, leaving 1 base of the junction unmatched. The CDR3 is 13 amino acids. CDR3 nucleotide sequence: TGTGCCAGCAGAGGACAGGGGTCCTACGAGCAGTACTTC. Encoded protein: CASRGQGSYEQYF.

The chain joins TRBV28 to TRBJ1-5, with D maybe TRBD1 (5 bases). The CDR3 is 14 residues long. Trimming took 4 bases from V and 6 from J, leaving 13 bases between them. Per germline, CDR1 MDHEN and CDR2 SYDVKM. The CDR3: CASSSPGGAQPQHF. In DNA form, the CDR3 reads TGTGCCAGCAGTTCCCCCGGAGGGGCTCAGCCCCAGCATTTT.

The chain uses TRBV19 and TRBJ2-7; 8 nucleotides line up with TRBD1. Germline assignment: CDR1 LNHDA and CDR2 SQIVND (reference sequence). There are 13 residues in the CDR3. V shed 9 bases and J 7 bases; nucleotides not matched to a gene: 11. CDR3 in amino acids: CASARTGNGEQYF. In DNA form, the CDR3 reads TGTGCCAGCGCTAGGACAGGGAACGGGGAGCAGTACTTC.

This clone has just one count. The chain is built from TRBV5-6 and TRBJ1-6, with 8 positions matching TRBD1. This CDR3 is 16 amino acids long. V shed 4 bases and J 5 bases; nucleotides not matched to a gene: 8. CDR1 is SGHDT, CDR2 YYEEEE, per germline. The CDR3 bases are TGTGCCAGCAGCAGCACTCCGGGACAGGATAATTCACCCCTCCACTTT. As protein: CASSSTPGQDNSPLHF.

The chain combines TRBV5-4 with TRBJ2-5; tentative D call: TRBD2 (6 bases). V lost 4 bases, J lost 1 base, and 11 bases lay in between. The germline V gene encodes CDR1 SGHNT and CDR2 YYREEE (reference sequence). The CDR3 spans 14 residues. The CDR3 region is CASSPGGAQETQYF. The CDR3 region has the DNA TGTGCCAGCAGCCCAGGAGGGGCCCAAGAGACCCAGTACTTC.

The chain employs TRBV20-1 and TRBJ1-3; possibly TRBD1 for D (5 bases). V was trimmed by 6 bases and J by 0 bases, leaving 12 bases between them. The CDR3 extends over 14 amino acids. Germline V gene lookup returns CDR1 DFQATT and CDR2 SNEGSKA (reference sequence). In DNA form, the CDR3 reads TGCAGTGCCAGTGGACACCACTCTGGAAACACCATATATTTT. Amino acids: CSASGHHSGNTIYF.

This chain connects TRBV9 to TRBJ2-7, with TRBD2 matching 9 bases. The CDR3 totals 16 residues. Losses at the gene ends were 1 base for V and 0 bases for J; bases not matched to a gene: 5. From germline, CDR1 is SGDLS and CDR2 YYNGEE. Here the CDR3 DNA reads TGTGCCAGCAGCGTAAGAAGCGGGGGGCCCTCCTACGAGCAGTACTTC. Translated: CASSVRSGGPSYEQYF.

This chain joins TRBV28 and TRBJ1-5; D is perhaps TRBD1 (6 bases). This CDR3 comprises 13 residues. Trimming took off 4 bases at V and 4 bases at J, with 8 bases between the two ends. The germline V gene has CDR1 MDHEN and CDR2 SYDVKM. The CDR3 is CASSYRVNQPQHF. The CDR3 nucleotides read TGTGCCAGCAGTTACAGGGTAAATCAGCCCCAGCATTTT.

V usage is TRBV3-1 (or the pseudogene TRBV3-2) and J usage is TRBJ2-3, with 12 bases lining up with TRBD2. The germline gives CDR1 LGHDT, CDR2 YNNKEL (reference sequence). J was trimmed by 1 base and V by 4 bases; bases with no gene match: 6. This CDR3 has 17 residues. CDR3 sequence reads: CASSRRLAGERTDTQYF. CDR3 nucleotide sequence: TGTGCCAGCAGCCGCCGACTAGCGGGGGAACGCACAGATACGCAGTATTTT.

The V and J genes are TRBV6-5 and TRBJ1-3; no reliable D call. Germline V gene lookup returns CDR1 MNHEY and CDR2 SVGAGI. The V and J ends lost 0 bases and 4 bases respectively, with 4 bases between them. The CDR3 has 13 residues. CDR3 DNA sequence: TGTGCCAGCAGTTACTCTGCGGGAAACACCATATATTTT. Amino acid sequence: CASSYSAGNTIYF.

The DNA for the CDR3 is TGTGCCAGCAGCTCCCTAGCGGGGGATCGCACAGATACGCAGTATTTT. Protein product: CASSSLAGDRTDTQYF. The V gene is TRBV5-5, the J gene TRBJ2-3, with 10 bases aligning to TRBD2. This CDR3 comprises 16 residues. V was clipped by 3 bases and J by 1 base; unmatched bases: 5. Per germline, CDR1 SGHKS and CDR2 YYEKEE (reference sequence).